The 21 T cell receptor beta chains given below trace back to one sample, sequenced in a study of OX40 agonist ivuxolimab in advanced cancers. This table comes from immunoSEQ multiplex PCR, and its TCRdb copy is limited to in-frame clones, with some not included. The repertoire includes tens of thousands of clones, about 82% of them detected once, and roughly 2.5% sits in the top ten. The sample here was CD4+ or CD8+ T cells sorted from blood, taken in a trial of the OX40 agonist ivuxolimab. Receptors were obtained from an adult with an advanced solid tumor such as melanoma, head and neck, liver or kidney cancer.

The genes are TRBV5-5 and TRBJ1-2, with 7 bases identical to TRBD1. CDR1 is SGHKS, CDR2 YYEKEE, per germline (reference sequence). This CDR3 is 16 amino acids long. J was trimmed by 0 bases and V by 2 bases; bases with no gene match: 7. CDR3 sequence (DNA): TGTGCCAGCAGCTTCGGGACAGTTCTTTCTAACTATGGCTACACCTTC. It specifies CASSFGTVLSNYGYTF.

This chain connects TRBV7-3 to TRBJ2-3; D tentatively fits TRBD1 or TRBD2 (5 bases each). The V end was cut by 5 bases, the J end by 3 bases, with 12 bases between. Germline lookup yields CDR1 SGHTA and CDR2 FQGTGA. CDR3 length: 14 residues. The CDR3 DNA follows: TGTGCCAGCAGCCAGGGACCGATAACAGATACGCAGTATTTT. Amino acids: CASSQGPITDTQYF.

CDR3 sequence: CAISDHVQGLTDTQYF. CDR3 nucleotides: TGTGCCATCAGTGATCATGTACAGGGCCTCACAGATACGCAGTATTTT. This chain links TRBV10-3 with TRBJ2-3; tentatively, D is TRBD1 (6 bases). This CDR3 has 16 residues. Trimming removed 3 bases from V and 2 bases from J, with 15 bases in between. Germline assignment: CDR1 ENHRY and CDR2 SYGVKD.

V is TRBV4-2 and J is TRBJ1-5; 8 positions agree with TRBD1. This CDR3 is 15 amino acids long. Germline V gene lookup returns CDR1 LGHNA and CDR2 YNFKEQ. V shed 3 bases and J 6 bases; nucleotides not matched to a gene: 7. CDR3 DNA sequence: TGTGCCAGCAGCCACGGACAGGGCGAAGCTCAGCCCCAGCATTTT. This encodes CASSHGQGEAQPQHF.

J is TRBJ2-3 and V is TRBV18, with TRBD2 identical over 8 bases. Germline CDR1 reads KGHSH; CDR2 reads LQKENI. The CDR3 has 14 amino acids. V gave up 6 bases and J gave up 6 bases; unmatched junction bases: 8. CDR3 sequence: CASSSTSAGDTQYF. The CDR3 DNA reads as TGTGCCAGCTCGTCGACTAGCGCAGGGGATACGCAGTATTTT.

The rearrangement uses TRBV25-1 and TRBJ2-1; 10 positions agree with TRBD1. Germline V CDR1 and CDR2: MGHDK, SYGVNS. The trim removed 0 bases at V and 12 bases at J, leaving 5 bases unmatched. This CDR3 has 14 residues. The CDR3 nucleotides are TGTGCCAGCAGTGAATATCCGACAGGGGGCTGGCAGTTCTTC. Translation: CASSEYPTGGWQFF.

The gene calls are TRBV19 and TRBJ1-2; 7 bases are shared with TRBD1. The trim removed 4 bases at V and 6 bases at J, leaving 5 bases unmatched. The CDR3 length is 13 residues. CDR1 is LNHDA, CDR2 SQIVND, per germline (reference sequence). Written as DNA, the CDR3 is TGTGCCAGTAGTACGCGGGACAGACATGGCTACACCTTC. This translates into CASSTRDRHGYTF.

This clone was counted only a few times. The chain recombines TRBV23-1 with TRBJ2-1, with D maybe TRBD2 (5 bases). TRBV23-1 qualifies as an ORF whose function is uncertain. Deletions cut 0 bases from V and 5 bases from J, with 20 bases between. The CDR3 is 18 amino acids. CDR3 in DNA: TGCGCCAGCAGTCAATCGGGAGTACATGGGCAGGAGAACAATGAGCAGTTCTTC. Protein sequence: CASSQSGVHGQENNEQFF.

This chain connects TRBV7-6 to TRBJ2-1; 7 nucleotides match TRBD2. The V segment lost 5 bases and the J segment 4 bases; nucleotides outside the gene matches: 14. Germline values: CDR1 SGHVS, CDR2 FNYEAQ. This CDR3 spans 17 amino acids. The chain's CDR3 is CASSRGSWEGRYNEQFF. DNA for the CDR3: TGTGCCAGCAGCCGAGGGTCGTGGGAGGGCCGTTACAATGAGCAGTTCTTC.

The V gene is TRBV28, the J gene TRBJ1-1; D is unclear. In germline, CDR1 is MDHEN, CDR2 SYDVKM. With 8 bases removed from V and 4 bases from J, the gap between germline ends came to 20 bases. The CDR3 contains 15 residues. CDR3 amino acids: CASLIQRGASTEAFF. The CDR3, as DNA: TGTGCCAGCCTCATCCAACGAGGCGCTAGCACTGAAGCTTTCTTT.

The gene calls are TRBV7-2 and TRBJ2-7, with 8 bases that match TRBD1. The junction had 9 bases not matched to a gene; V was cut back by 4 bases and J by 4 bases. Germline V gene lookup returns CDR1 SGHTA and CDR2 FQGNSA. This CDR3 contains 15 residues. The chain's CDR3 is CASSSQQGVGYEQYF. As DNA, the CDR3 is TGTGCCAGCAGCTCCCAACAGGGGGTGGGGTACGAGCAGTACTTC.

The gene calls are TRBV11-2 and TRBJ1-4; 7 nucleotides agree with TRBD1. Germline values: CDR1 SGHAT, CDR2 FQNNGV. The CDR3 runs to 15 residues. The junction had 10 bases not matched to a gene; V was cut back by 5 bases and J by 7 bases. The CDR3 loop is CASSRDKGAGEKLFF. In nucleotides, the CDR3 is TGTGCCAGCAGCCGAGATAAGGGGGCTGGTGAAAAACTGTTTTTT.

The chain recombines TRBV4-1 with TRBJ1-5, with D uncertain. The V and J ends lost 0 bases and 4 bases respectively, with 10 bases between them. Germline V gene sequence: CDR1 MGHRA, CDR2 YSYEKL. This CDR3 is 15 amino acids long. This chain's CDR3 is CASSQDRTGNQPQHF. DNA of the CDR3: TGCGCCAGCAGCCAAGACAGAACTGGTAATCAGCCCCAGCATTTT.

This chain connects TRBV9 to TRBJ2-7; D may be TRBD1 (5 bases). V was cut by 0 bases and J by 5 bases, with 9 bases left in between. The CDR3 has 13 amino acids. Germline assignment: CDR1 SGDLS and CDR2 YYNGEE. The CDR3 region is CASSVDRTHEQYF. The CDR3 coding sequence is TGTGCCAGCAGCGTAGACAGGACCCACGAGCAGTACTTC.

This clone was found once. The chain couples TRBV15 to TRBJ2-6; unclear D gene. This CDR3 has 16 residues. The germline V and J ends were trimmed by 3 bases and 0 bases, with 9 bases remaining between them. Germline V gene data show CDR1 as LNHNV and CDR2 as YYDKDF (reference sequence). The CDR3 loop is CATSRVSISGANVLTF. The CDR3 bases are TGTGCCACCAGCAGGGTCTCGATCTCTGGGGCCAACGTCCTGACTTTC. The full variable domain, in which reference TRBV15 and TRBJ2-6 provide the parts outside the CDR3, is DAMVIQNPRYQVTQFGKPVTLSCSQTLNHNVMYWYQQKSSQAPKLLFHYYDKDFNNEADTPDNFQSRRPNTSFCFLDIRSPGLGDTAMYLCATSRVSISGANVLTFGAGSRLTVL.

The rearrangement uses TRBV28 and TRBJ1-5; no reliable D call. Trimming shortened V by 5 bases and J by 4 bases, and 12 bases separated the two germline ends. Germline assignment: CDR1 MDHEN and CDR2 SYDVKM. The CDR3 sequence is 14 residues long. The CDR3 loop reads CASSADGRNQPQHF. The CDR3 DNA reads TGTGCCAGCAGTGCTGATGGGCGGAATCAGCCCCAGCATTTT.

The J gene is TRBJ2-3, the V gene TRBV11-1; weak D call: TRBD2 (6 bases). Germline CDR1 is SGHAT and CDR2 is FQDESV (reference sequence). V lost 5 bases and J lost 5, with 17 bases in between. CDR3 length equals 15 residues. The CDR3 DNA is TGTGCCAGCAGCCACCCTAGGAGGGATCAAGATACGCAGTATTTT. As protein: CASSHPRRDQDTQYF. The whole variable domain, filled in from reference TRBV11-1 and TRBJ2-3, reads EAEVAQSPRYKITEKSQAVAFWCDPISGHATLYWYRQILGQGPELLVQFQDESVVDDSQLPKDRFSAERLKGVDSTLKIQPAELGDSAMYLCASSHPRRDQDTQYFGPGTRLTVL.

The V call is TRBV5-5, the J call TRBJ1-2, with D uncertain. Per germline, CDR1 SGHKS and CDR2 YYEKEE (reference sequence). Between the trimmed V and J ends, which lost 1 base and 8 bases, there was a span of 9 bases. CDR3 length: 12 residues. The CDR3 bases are TGTGCCAGCAGCTTGATACATAGCGGCTACACCTTC. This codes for CASSLIHSGYTF.

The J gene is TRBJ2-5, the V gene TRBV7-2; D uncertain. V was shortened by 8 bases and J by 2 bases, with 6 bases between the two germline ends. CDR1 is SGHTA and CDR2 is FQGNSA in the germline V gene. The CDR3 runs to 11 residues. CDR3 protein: CASAPQETQYF. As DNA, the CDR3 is TGTGCCAGCGCCCCTCAAGAGACCCAGTACTTC.

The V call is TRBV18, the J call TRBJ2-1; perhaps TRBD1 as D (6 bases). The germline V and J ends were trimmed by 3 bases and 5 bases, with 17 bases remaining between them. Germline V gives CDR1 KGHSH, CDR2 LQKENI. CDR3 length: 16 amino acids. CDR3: CASSPDTGWGNNEQFF. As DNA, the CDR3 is TGTGCCAGCTCACCGGATACAGGGTGGGGAAACAATGAGCAGTTCTTC.

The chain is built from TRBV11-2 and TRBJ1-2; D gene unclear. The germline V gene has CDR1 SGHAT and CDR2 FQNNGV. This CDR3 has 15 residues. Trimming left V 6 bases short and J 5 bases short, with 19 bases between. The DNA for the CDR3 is TGTGCCAGCAGTCGCACCAGTACCACCCCATATGGCTACACCTTC. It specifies CASSRTSTTPYGYTF.